The source of this T cell receptor beta chain is a study of preoperative IRX-2 immunotherapy in early breast cancer. Treatment described: preoperative locoregional IRX-2 cytokine immunotherapy. Generated by immunoSEQ multiplex PCR, the TCRdb table keeps only in-frame clones and is missing some. The sample has a few thousand clones; around 69% are singletons. The CDR3 has 16 amino acids. The germline gives CDR1 SGHDN, CDR2 FVKESK. V was cut by 0 bases and J by 4 bases, with 13 bases left in between. The genes are TRBV14 and TRBJ2-1; D remains unclear. The input for sequencing was tumor tissue, taken after IRX-2 immunotherapy. This sequence was found in a human donor with breast cancer. For the CDR3, the DNA is TGTGCCAGCAGCCAAGACCACAGCGATTCTTACAATGAGCAGTTCTTC. This codes for CASSQDHSDSYNEQFF.